The subject of this entry is one TCR beta chain. A read error may be the cause here, since a much bigger clone is one base away. V lost 2 bases and J lost 5, with 19 bases in between. Germline CDR1 reads SGHTA; CDR2 reads FQGNSA. This CDR3 spans 17 amino acids. MiXCR, applied by TCRdb to the 5' RACE reads, yields one record per CDR3 protein. Here the sample spans some 32,000 distinct CDR3 sequences, 25% to 30% being singletons. Treg sorting used a CD4+CD25+CD127-/low gate. This chain uses TRBV7-2 with TRBJ2-1; D possibly corresponds to TRBD2 (6 bases). The clonotype comes from a female donor with breast cancer. Material for sequencing was tumor-infiltrating Tregs sorted from the breast tumor. CDR3 sequence reads: CASSLRVWSSDDNEQFF. The CDR3 nucleotides are TGTGCCAGCAGCTTACGGGTGTGGTCTAGCGACGACAATGAGCAGTTCTTC. The entire variable domain, with the rest obtained from reference TRBV7-2 and TRBJ2-1, is as follows: GAGVSQSPSNKVTEKGKDVELRCDPISGHTALYWYRQSLGQGLEFLIYFQGNSAPDKSGLPSDRFSAERTGGSVSTLTIQRTQQEDSAVYLCASSLRVWSSDDNEQFFGPGTRLTVL.